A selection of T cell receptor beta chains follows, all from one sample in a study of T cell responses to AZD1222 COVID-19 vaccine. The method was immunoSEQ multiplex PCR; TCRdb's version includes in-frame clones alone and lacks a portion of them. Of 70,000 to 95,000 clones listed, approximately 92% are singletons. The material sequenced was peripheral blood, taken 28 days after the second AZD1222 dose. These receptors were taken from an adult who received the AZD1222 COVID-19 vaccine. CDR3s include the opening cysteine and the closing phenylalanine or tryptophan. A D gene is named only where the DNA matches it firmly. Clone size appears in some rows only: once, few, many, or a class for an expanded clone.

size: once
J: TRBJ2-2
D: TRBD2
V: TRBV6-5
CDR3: CASSYLLAGNTGELFF
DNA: TGTGCCAGCAGTTACTTACTAGCGGGGAACACCGGGGAGCTGTTTTTT

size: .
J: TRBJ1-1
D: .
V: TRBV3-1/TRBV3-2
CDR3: CASSQAGSGTEAFF
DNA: TGTGCCAGCAGCCAAGCCGGAAGTGGCACTGAAGCTTTCTTT

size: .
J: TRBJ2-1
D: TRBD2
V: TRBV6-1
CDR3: CASSALAGGPYNEQFF
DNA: TGTGCCAGCAGTGCCTTAGCGGGGGGTCCCTACAATGAGCAGTTCTTC

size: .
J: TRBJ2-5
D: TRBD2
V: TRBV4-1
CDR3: CASSQAGLAGIIQETQYF
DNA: TGCGCCAGCAGCCAAGCGGGACTAGCGGGGATTATTCAAGAGACCCAGTACTTC

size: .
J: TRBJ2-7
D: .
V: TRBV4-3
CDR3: CASSQDFGLYYEQYF
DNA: TGCGCCAGCAGCCAAGACTTTGGCCTTTACTACGAGCAGTACTTC

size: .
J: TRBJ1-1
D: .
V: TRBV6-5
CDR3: CASSKDRVNTEAFF
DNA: TGTGCCAGTTCAAAGGACAGAGTCAACACTGAAGCTTTCTTT

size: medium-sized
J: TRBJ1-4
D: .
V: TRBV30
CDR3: CAWSVLGEKLFF
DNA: TGTGCCTGGAGTGTACTCGGTGAAAAACTGTTTTTT

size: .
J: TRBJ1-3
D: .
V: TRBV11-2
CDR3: CASSYQHSGNTIYF
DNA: TGTGCCAGCAGCTATCAACATAGTGGAAACACCATATATTTT

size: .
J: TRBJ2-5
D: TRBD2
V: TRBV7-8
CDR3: CASSSLRSGGASETQYF
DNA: TGTGCCAGCAGCTCATTGCGTAGCGGGGGGGCCTCGGAGACCCAGTACTTC

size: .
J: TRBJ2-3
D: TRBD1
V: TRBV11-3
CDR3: CASSLEGQGDTQYF
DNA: TGTGCCAGCAGCTTAGAGGGACAGGGAGATACGCAGTATTTT

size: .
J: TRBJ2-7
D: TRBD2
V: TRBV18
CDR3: CASSQGLADYEQYF
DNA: TGTGCCAGCTCGCAGGGACTAGCGGACTACGAGCAGTACTTC

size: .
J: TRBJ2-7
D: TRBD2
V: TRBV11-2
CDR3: CASSPISRGGSYEQYF
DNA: TGTGCCAGCAGCCCAATTTCGCGGGGGGGATCCTACGAGCAGTACTTC

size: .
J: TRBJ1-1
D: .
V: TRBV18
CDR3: CASSPPFEGAEAFF
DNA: TGTGCCAGCTCACCACCATTTGAAGGGGCTGAAGCTTTCTTT

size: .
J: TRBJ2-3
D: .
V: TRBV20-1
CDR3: CSASEGGPGNTQYF
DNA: TGCAGTGCTAGTGAAGGCGGGCCCGGGAATACGCAGTATTTT

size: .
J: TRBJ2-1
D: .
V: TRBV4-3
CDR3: CASSQVARSSYNEQFF
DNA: TGCGCCAGCAGCCAAGTGGCGCGCAGCTCCTACAATGAGCAGTTCTTC

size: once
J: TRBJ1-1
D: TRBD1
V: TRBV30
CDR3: CAWSTGTGGADTEAFF
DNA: TGTGCCTGGAGTACCGGGACAGGGGGCGCAGACACTGAAGCTTTCTTT

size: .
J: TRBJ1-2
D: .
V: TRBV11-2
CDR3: CASSFGSIYGYTF
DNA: TGTGCCAGCAGCTTCGGCAGCATCTATGGCTACACCTTC

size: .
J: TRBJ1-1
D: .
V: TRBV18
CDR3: CASSPVRQDLMNTEAFF
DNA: TGTGCCAGCTCACCAGTGAGACAGGATCTAATGAACACTGAAGCTTTCTTT

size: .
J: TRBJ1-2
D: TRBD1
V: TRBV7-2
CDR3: CASSLTGVGYTF
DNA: TGTGCCAGCAGCCTGACAGGGGTTGGCTACACCTTC

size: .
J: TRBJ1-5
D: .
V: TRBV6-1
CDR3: CASSEWLWWILSNQPQHF
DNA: TGTGCCAGCAGTGAATGGTTATGGTGGATACTTAGCAATCAGCCCCAGCATTTT

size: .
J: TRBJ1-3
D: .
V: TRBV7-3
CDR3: CASRNENGKGSFSGNTIYF
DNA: TGTGCCAGCAGGAACGAGAATGGGAAGGGGAGCTTCTCTGGAAACACCATATATTTT

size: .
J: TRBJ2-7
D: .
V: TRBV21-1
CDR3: CASFTGIAYEQYF
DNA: TGTGCCAGCTTTACAGGGATCGCCTACGAGCAGTACTTC

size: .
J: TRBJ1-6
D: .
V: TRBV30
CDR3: CAWSVYRVDSPLHF
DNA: TGTGCCTGGAGTGTATATAGGGTTGATTCACCCCTCCACTTT

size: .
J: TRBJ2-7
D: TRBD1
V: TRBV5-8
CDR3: CASSLAYPGTGLSEQYF
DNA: TGTGCCAGCAGCTTGGCCTATCCGGGGACAGGGCTAAGCGAGCAGTACTTC

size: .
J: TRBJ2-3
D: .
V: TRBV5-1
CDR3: CASSLDSTDTQYF
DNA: TGCGCCAGCAGCTTGGACAGTACAGATACGCAGTATTTT

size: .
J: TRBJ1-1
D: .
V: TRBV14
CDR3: CASSEFMNTEAFF
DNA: TGTGCCAGCAGTGAATTCATGAACACTGAAGCTTTCTTT

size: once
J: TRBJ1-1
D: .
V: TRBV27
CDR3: CASSFRSPNTEAFF
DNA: TGTGCCAGCAGTTTTCGGTCTCCAAACACTGAAGCTTTCTTT

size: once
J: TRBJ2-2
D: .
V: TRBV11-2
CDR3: CASSPNTRGMGGELFF
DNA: TGTGCCAGCAGCCCTAACACGAGGGGAATGGGCGGGGAGCTGTTTTTT

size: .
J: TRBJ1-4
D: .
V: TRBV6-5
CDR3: CASEEAYNEKLFF
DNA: TGTGCCAGCGAGGAAGCGTACAATGAAAAACTGTTTTTT

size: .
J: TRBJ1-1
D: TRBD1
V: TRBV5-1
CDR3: CASSRAGTGLGTEAFF
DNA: TGCGCCAGCAGCCGAGCCGGGACAGGGTTGGGCACTGAAGCTTTCTTT

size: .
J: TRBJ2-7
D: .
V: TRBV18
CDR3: CASSPGLSYEQYF
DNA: TGTGCCAGCTCACCGGGGCTTTCCTACGAGCAGTACTTC

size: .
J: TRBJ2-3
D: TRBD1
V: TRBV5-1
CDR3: CASSPGQGTDTQYF
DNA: TGCGCCAGCAGTCCGGGACAGGGTACAGATACGCAGTATTTT

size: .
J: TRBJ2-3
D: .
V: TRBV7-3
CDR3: CASSLSSGTDTQYF
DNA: TGTGCCAGCAGCCTATCTAGCGGCACAGATACGCAGTATTTT

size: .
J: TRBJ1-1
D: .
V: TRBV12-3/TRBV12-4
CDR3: CASSLGGVVTF
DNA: TGTGCCAGCAGTTTAGGCGGGGTCGTTACTTTT

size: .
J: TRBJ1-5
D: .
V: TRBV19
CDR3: CATKTGLYQPQHF
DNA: TGTGCCACCAAGACAGGACTTTATCAGCCCCAGCATTTT

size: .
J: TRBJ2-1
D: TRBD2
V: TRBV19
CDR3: CASSIDREGLENEQFF
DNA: TGTGCCAGTAGTATAGATCGGGAGGGCCTGGAGAATGAGCAGTTCTTC

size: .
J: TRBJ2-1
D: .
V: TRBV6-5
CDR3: CASIQGGNEQFF
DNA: TGTGCCAGCATACAGGGTGGGAATGAGCAGTTCTTC

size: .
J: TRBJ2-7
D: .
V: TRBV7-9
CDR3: CASSLRSRAGLGEQYF
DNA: TGTGCCAGCAGCTTAAGGTCGAGGGCAGGGCTGGGCGAGCAGTACTTC

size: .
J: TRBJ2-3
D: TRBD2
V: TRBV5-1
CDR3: CASSLGPLAGVLADTQYF
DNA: TGCGCCAGCAGCTTGGGCCCGCTAGCGGGAGTTCTAGCAGATACGCAGTATTTT

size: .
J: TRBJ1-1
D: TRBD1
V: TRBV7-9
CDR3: CASSLWGQGHTEAFF
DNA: TGTGCCAGCAGCTTATGGGGACAGGGGCACACTGAAGCTTTCTTT

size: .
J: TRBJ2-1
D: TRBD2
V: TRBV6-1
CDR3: CASSAGGLEPFF
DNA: TGTGCCAGCTCAGCGGGAGGGTTAGAACCGTTCTTC

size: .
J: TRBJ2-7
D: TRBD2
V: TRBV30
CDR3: CAWNSGSYEQYF
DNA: TGTGCCTGGAACAGCGGGAGTTACGAGCAGTACTTC

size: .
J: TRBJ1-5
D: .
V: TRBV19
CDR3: CASSIPLQEPQHF
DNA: TGTGCCAGTAGTATCCCACTACAGGAGCCCCAGCATTTT

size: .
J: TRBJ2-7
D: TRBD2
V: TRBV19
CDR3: CASSLGEGSIYEQYF
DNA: TGTGCCAGTAGTCTCGGGGAGGGGAGTATCTACGAGCAGTACTTC

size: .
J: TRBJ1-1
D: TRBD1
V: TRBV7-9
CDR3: CASSIGTVNTEAFF
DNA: TGTGCCAGCAGCATCGGGACAGTGAACACTGAAGCTTTCTTT

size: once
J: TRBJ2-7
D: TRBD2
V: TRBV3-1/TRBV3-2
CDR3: CASSPRGSGGYEQYF
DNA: TGTGCCAGCAGCCCCCGGGGGTCGGGGGGATACGAGCAGTACTTC

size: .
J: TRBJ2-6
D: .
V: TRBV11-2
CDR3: CASSLVSGANVLTF
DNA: TGTGCCAGCAGCTTAGTATCTGGGGCCAACGTCCTGACTTTC

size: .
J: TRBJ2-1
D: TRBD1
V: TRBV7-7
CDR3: CASSLGQGAYNEQFF
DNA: TGTGCTAGCAGCTTGGGACAGGGGGCCTACAATGAGCAGTTCTTC

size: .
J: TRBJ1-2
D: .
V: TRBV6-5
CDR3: CASSYRTDSYGYTF
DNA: TGTGCCAGCAGTTACCGGACGGACTCATATGGCTACACCTTC

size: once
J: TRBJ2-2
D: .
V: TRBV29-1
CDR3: CSVGGLANTGELFF
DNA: TGCAGCGTTGGAGGCCTGGCGAACACCGGGGAGCTGTTTTTT

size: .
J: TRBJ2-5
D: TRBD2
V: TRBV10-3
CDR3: CAIRAGGPQETQYF
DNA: TGTGCCATCCGGGCGGGGGGGCCCCAAGAGACCCAGTACTTC

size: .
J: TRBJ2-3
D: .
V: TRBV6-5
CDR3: CASTSASTDTQYF
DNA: TGTGCCAGCACCAGCGCTAGCACAGATACGCAGTATTTT

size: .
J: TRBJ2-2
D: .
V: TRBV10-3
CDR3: CAIRNLGAGELFF
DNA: TGTGCCATCCGAAATCTGGGTGCCGGGGAGCTGTTTTTT

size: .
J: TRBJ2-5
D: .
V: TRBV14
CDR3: CASSQLVGFWKETQYF
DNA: TGTGCCAGCAGCCAGCTAGTTGGTTTTTGGAAGGAGACCCAGTACTTC

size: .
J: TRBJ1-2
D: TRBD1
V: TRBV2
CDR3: CASLAGTGALGGYTF
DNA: TGTGCCAGCCTTGCCGGGACAGGGGCTTTAGGAGGCTACACCTTC

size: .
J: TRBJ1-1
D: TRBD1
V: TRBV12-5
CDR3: CASGLGTGYNTEAFF
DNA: TGTGCTAGTGGTTTGGGGACAGGGTATAACACTGAAGCTTTCTTT

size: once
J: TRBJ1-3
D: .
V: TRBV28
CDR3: CASSLCTTRTLSSGNTIYF
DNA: TGTGCCAGCAGTTTATGTACGACGAGGACCCTTAGCTCTGGAAACACCATATATTTT

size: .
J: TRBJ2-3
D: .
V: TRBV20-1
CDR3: CSPSFGDTQYF
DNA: TGCAGCCCCAGCTTCGGGGATACGCAGTATTTT

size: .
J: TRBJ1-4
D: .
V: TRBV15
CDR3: CATSREPFATNEKLFF
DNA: TGTGCCACCAGCAGAGAGCCGTTTGCAACTAATGAAAAACTGTTTTTT

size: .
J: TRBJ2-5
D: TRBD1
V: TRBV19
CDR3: CASTDRAGEETQYF
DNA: TGTGCCAGTACTGACAGGGCAGGGGAGGAGACCCAGTACTTC